Presented here are 31 T cell receptor beta chains from one specimen sequenced in a study of identical twins. From the 5' RACE reads, TCRdb called clonotypes with MiXCR, one entry per CDR3 protein. The table has roughly 540,000 distinct CDR3 sequences, less than 25% seen once; the top ten hold roughly 0.91%. These records were also assigned to another study, of T cells expressing NK-cell markers.

The specimen sequenced was CD4+ T cells sorted from blood. These receptors originate from a woman aged 18-29 years in good health.

V is TRBV29-1 and J is TRBJ2-5; D not resolved. V lost 5 bases and J 5 bases, leaving 18 bases between the germline ends. This CDR3 contains 14 residues. Germline lookup yields CDR1 SQVTM and CDR2 ANQGSEA. The CDR3 here is CSVPTSGSRETQYF. For the CDR3, the DNA is TGCAGCGTTCCAACCTCGGGTAGCCGGGAGACCCAGTACTTC.

This clonotype occurred many times. The chain carries TRBV10-3 and TRBJ2-1; 10 bases fit TRBD2. CDR1 is ENHRY, CDR2 SYGVKD, per germline. The CDR3 totals 13 residues. Trimming removed 5 bases from V and 5 bases from J; junction bases left unmatched: 0. The DNA for the CDR3 is TGTGCCATCAGTAGCGGGGGGGACAATGAGCAGTTCTTC. It specifies CAISSGGDNEQFF.

V usage is TRBV5-1 and J usage is TRBJ2-1; 8 positions match TRBD2. Germline V lookup: CDR1 SGHRS, CDR2 YFSETQ. There are 15 residues in the CDR3. Trimming cost V 4 bases and J 4 bases; bases outside gene matches: 7. CDR3 nucleotides: TGCGCCAGCAGCAGGACTAGCAGGGCATACAATGAGCAGTTCTTC. This codes for CASSRTSRAYNEQFF.

This clonotype has just a few counts. The V and J genes are TRBV7-9 and TRBJ2-3; D perhaps matches TRBD2 (5 bases). Trimming left V 4 bases short and J 0 bases short, with 8 bases between. This CDR3 is built from 14 residues. Germline V gene sequence: CDR1 SEHNR, CDR2 FQNEAQ (reference sequence). CDR3 sequence reads: CASSWSGSTDTQYF. In DNA, the CDR3 is TGTGCCAGCAGCTGGAGCGGAAGCACAGATACGCAGTATTTT.

This clonotype was observed a handful of times. The V call is TRBV9, the J call TRBJ2-2; possibly TRBD2 for D (6 bases). Looked up from germline, CDR1 is SGDLS and CDR2 is YYNGEE. The V end was cut by 4 bases, the J end by 4 bases, with 11 bases between. The CDR3 is made up of 14 amino acids. CDR3 region: CASSQAGSTGELFF. The CDR3 nucleotides read TGTGCCAGCAGCCAGGCGGGATCCACCGGGGAGCTGTTTTTT.

This clonotype turned up a few times. The chain couples TRBV10-1 to TRBJ2-7, with D possibly being TRBD2 (5 bases). V lost 3 bases and J lost 2, with 14 bases in between. This CDR3 is 15 amino acids long. Looked up from germline, CDR1 is WNHNN and CDR2 is SYGVQD (reference sequence). The DNA of the CDR3 is TGCGCCAGCAGTGATTACCGAGCGGAGACCTACGAGCAGTACTTC. This sequence encodes CASSDYRAETYEQYF.

DNA for the CDR3: TGTGCCAGCAGGAGGGTTATAGGGGCAAGGCAGCCCCAGCATTTT. It specifies CASRRVIGARQPQHF. The J gene is TRBJ1-5, the V gene TRBV3-1; TRBD1 is a possible D gene (5 bases). This CDR3 contains 15 residues. CDR1 is LGHDT, CDR2 YNNKEL, per germline (reference sequence). Trimming removed 6 bases from V and 7 bases from J, with 19 bases in between.

This clonotype was counted between two and nine times. The rearrangement links TRBV5-1 to TRBJ2-3, with 9 bases identical to TRBD2. CDR3 length equals 15 residues. Germline CDR1 SGHRS, CDR2 YFSETQ. J gave up 3 bases and V 4 bases, and 6 bases lay outside the gene matches. The CDR3 region has the DNA TGCGCCAGCAGCCCAGGGACTAGCACAACAGATACGCAGTATTTT. It codes for CASSPGTSTTDTQYF.

This clonotype turned up a few times. The chain has TRBV29-1 and TRBJ2-3, with D unresolved. Trimming took off 4 bases at V and 0 bases at J, with 11 bases between the two ends. The CDR3 length is 14 residues. Germline V gene sequence: CDR1 SQVTM, CDR2 ANQGSEA. The CDR3 sequence: CSVGRQASTDTQYF. The CDR3 region has the DNA TGCAGCGTTGGTCGGCAGGCTAGCACAGATACGCAGTATTTT.

The V gene is TRBV7-8, the J gene TRBJ2-5; no reliable D call. CDR3 length equals 14 residues. V was shortened by 2 bases and J by 5 bases, with 12 bases between the two germline ends. In germline, CDR1 is SGHVS, CDR2 FQNEAQ. CDR3 amino acids: CASSLSSSRETQYF. CDR3 nucleotides: TGTGCCAGCAGCTTAAGTAGCTCTCGGGAGACCCAGTACTTC.

At least ten counts were recorded for this clonotype. The chain couples TRBV7-2 to TRBJ2-2, with D perhaps TRBD2 (5 bases). From germline, CDR1 is SGHTA and CDR2 FQGNSA. The CDR3 loop spans 14 amino acids. V gave up 2 bases and J gave up 1 base, with 5 bases separating them. CDR3 nucleotides: TGTGCCAGCAGCTTACGGGGGAACACCGGGGAGCTGTTTTTT. This gives the protein CASSLRGNTGELFF.

This clonotype has a handful of counts. The chain combines TRBV20-1 with TRBJ2-7, with TRBD2 matching 7 bases. V lost 0 bases, J lost 7 bases, and 12 bases stayed unmatched. This CDR3 region has 15 residues. The germline V gene encodes CDR1 DFQATT and CDR2 SNEGSKA (reference sequence). The CDR3 DNA reads TGCAGTGCTAGAGATCGTCTACGGGGGGTGGGGGAGCAGTACTTC. Translation gives CSARDRLRGVGEQYF.

This clonotype was seen only a few times. V usage is TRBV12-3 or TRBV12-4 and J usage is TRBJ1-1; D may be TRBD1 (5 bases). CDR3 length: 13 residues. V lost 7 bases and J 4 bases, leaving 13 bases between the germline ends. The CDR3 coding sequence is TGTGCCAGCACCGAGGGGAGGGGCACTGAAGCTTTCTTT. Translation: CASTEGRGTEAFF.

This clonotype has a count of ten or more. The chain couples TRBV3-1 to TRBJ1-5; D remains unclear. Trimming pared 1 base from V and 11 bases from J, leaving 18 bases between. Germline V CDR1 and CDR2: LGHDT, YNNKEL (reference sequence). The CDR3 is 15 residues long. The CDR3 nucleotides read TGTGCCAGCAGCCAAGCTCCAGCCACTTCGGGGACCCAGCATTTT. Translated, it gives CASSQAPATSGTQHF.

This chain links TRBV6-5 with TRBJ1-5; D is uncertain. The CDR3 consists of 13 residues. The germline V and J ends were trimmed by 2 bases and 7 bases, with 9 bases remaining between them. Germline CDR1 MNHEY, CDR2 SVGAGI. Here the CDR3 DNA reads TGTGCCAGCAGTTACGCGGACGGGCAGCCCCAGCATTTT. It yields the protein CASSYADGQPQHF.

This chain links TRBV5-1 with TRBJ1-3; D is unresolved. The germline V gene encodes CDR1 SGHRS and CDR2 YFSETQ. V lost 4 bases and J 2 bases, leaving 7 bases between the germline ends. The CDR3 is 13 residues long. The CDR3 loop reads CASSPDPGNTIYF. DNA for the CDR3: TGCGCCAGCAGCCCGGACCCTGGAAACACCATATATTTT. The full variable domain, completed using reference TRBV5-1 and TRBJ1-3, is KAGVTQTPRYLIKTRGQQVTLSCSPISGHRSVSWYQQTPGQGLQFLFEYFSETQRNKGNFPGRFSGRQFSNSRSEMNVSTLELGDSALYLCASSPDPGNTIYFGEGSWLTVV.

This clonotype was picked up many times. The chain couples TRBV5-1 to TRBJ1-1; 8 bases agree with TRBD1. Germline V gene lookup returns CDR1 SGHRS and CDR2 YFSETQ. The trim removed 4 bases at V and 1 base at J, leaving 3 bases unmatched. The length of the CDR3 is 14 residues. CDR3 in DNA: TGCGCCAGCAGCCCGGGACAGGCGAACACTGAAGCTTTCTTT. Encoded protein: CASSPGQANTEAFF.

V and J are TRBV7-2 and TRBJ1-5; D remains ambiguous. The CDR3 contains 12 residues. V gave up 1 base and J gave up 10 bases, with 8 bases separating them. Germline V gene sequence: CDR1 SGHTA, CDR2 FQGNSA. CDR3 nucleotide sequence: TGTGCCAGCAGCTTAGACGTGGGCCCCCAGCATTTT. Its protein is CASSLDVGPQHF.

In its sample, this clonotype was seen a few times. The V and J genes are TRBV20-1 and TRBJ2-3; D is unclear. Germline V gene lookup returns CDR1 DFQATT and CDR2 SNEGSKA (reference sequence). With 3 bases removed from V and 1 base from J, the gap between germline ends came to 11 bases. This CDR3 region has 14 residues. CDR3 region: CSASGALGTDTQYF. CDR3 sequence (DNA): TGCAGTGCTAGCGGCGCGTTAGGCACAGATACGCAGTATTTT.

The chain carries TRBV5-5 and TRBJ2-3; D remains unclear. V was trimmed by 4 bases and J by 4 bases, leaving 10 bases between them. CDR3 size: 13 residues. Germline CDR1 and CDR2: SGHKS and YYEKEE (reference sequence). For the CDR3, the DNA is TGTGCCAGCAGCCTCCGGGCTTCAGATACGCAGTATTTT. Protein sequence: CASSLRASDTQYF.

In this sample, this clonotype turned up many times. This rearrangement joins TRBV5-1 to TRBJ2-1; a weak D match, TRBD1 (5 bases). The ends were cut back, 3 bases at V and 1 base at J, with 8 bases in the middle. The CDR3 runs 14 residues. Per germline, CDR1 SGHRS and CDR2 YFSETQ. In DNA, the CDR3 is TGCGCCAGCAGCTCGGACATATCCTACAATGAGCAGTTCTTC. Encoded protein: CASSSDISYNEQFF.

The chain has TRBV12-3 or TRBV12-4 and TRBJ1-5; TRBD1 matches 7 bases. The CDR3 runs to 15 residues. J was trimmed by 1 base and V by 6 bases; bases with no gene match: 6. This CDR3 is CASRKDRVSNQPQHF. In DNA form, the CDR3 reads TGTGCCAGCAGGAAAGACAGGGTGAGCAATCAGCCCCAGCATTTT.

The genes are TRBV7-2 and TRBJ2-5; 12 nucleotides agree with TRBD2. This CDR3 has 15 residues. V dropped 0 bases and J dropped 5; count of bases not matched to a gene: 1. Germline V gene sequence: CDR1 SGHTA, CDR2 FQGNSA. The CDR3 spells CASSLALAGGETQYF. CDR3 nucleotide sequence: TGTGCCAGCAGCTTAGCGCTAGCGGGAGGGGAGACCCAGTACTTC.

J is TRBJ1-1 and V is TRBV14; maybe TRBD1 (6 bases). V was trimmed by 4 bases and J by 3 bases, leaving 15 bases between them. The CDR3 runs to 15 residues. Germline values: CDR1 SGHDN, CDR2 FVKESK. CDR3 residues: CASSLLTGRDTEAFF. For the CDR3, the DNA is TGTGCCAGCAGCCTTTTGACAGGCAGGGACACTGAAGCTTTCTTT.

The chain is built from TRBV12-3 or TRBV12-4 and TRBJ2-7, with TRBD2 identical over 13 bases. The junction had 9 bases not matched to a gene; V was cut back by 5 bases and J by 5 bases. The CDR3 totals 16 residues. CDR3 nucleotides: TGTGCCAGCAGTAACAGGACTAGCGGGAGTACCCACGAGCAGTACTTC. Protein: CASSNRTSGSTHEQYF.

The chain has TRBV12-3 or TRBV12-4 and TRBJ2-4, with D maybe TRBD1 (6 bases). With 4 bases removed from V and 6 bases from J, the gap between germline ends came to 10 bases. The CDR3 has 13 amino acids. This chain's CDR3 is CASSYSQGNIQYF. CDR3 nucleotide sequence: TGTGCCAGCAGTTACTCACAGGGAAACATTCAGTACTTC.

This chain joins TRBV20-1 and TRBJ2-7; D is possibly TRBD2 (6 bases). CDR1 is DFQATT, CDR2 SNEGSKA, per germline (reference sequence). The CDR3 consists of 13 residues. V lost 5 bases to trimming and J lost 2 bases, with 13 bases between them. The CDR3 DNA follows: TGCAGTGCTCGGGACTGGATAACCTACGAGCAGTACTTC. Translation: CSARDWITYEQYF.

This clonotype was detected a few times. The genes are TRBV7-2 and TRBJ2-3, with 11 bases that match TRBD2. V lost 5 bases to trimming and J lost 4 bases; unmatched junction nucleotides: 2. Germline lookup yields CDR1 SGHTA and CDR2 FQGNSA. The CDR3 covers 14 residues. Here the CDR3 reads CASSTSGSPDTQYF. CDR3 DNA: TGTGCCAGCAGCACTAGCGGGAGCCCAGATACGCAGTATTTT.

This clonotype was detected ten times or more. This sequence joins TRBV12-3 or TRBV12-4 and TRBJ1-5; D call uncertain. The germline V and J ends were trimmed by 11 bases and 0 bases, with 20 bases remaining between them. This CDR3 has 16 amino acids. The CDR3 DNA follows: TGTGCCCCCACAATCGCGGCCCGCTATAGCAATCAGCCCCAGCATTTT. It encodes CAPTIAARYSNQPQHF.

This chain joins TRBV5-1 and TRBJ2-1; D is tentatively TRBD1 or TRBD2 (6 bases each). The CDR3 is 19 amino acids. Germline lookup yields CDR1 SGHRS and CDR2 YFSETQ. The V and J ends lost 3 bases and 1 base respectively, with 23 bases between them. The CDR3 coding sequence is TGCGCCAGCAGCTCGGCCGAAGGGAGGAGGGGGACTTCCTACAATGAGCAGTTCTTC. Translating it yields CASSSAEGRRGTSYNEQFF.

The genes are TRBV6-1 and TRBJ1-5; 7 positions match TRBD1. The CDR3 length is 15 residues. The germline gives CDR1 MNHNS, CDR2 SASEGT. With V trimmed by 5 bases and J by 2 bases, 6 bases remained unmatched. The CDR3 coding sequence is TGTGCCAGCAGTCCGACAGGGTTCGGCAATCAGCCCCAGCATTTT. It encodes CASSPTGFGNQPQHF.